The rows below give T cell receptor beta chains drawn from one sample of a study of T cell clones after liver transplantation. Generated by immunoSEQ multiplex PCR, the TCRdb table keeps only in-frame clones and is missing some. The sample holds approximately 11,000 clones, roughly 70% seen once. The sample consisted of CD4+ T cells from blood, taken approximately 30 months after liver transplant. The source is a human patient who received a liver transplant. The T cells may come from the graft donor. CDR3s include the opening cysteine and the closing phenylalanine or tryptophan. The D gene is left open where the match is weak. Size is stated for part of the rows, as once, few or many counts, or as a class when the clone is expanded.

d_gene | abundance | j_gene | v_gene | CDR3nt | CDR3aa
. | . | TRBJ2-7 | TRBV27 | TGTGCCAGCAGTTTCCGGGACGGAACCTACGAGCAGTACTTC | CASSFRDGTYEQYF
. | . | TRBJ1-5 | TRBV28 | TGTGCCAGTTGGCCGGGGAGGATTTTCAATCAGCCCCAGCATTTT | CASWPGRIFNQPQHF
. | large | TRBJ1-4 | TRBV7-6 | TGTGCCAGCAGCTTGGTTCCGGACGGGAATGAAAAACTGTTTTTT | CASSLVPDGNEKLFF
TRBD2 | once | TRBJ2-2 | TRBV6-4 | TGTGCCAGCAGTCCCGCTAGCGGGAGTTCGGCCGGGGAGCTGTTTTTT | CASSPASGSSAGELFF
TRBD1 | . | TRBJ2-3 | TRBV19 | TGTGCCAGTAGTAGTCCCGACAGGGCCCGCACAGATACGCAGTATTTT | CASSSPDRARTDTQYF
. | . | TRBJ2-1 | TRBV20-1 | TGCAGTGCTAGAGATCGGTATGAGCAGTTCTTC | CSARDRYEQFF
. | . | TRBJ2-1 | TRBV11-3 | TGTGCCAGTTCCCCCTCGGGGCAGAACAATGAGCAGTTCTTC | CASSPSGQNNEQFF
. | . | TRBJ1-2 | TRBV27 | TGTGCCAGCAGTTTACTTTCCGGGTTAAACTATGGCTACACCTTC | CASSLLSGLNYGYTF
TRBD1 | . | TRBJ2-1 | TRBV2 | TGTGCCAGCAGCAATGATCGGGACAGGGTTTCAAATGAGCAGTTCTTC | CASSNDRDRVSNEQFF
. | large | TRBJ2-6 | TRBV4-2 | TGTGCCAGCAGCCAAGCCCTCTCTGGGGCCAACGTCCTGACTTTC | CASSQALSGANVLTF
TRBD2 | . | TRBJ2-5 | TRBV5-1 | TGCGCCAGCAGCTTGCCGGGACTAGCGGGTGGTATGCGGGAGACCCAGTACTTC | CASSLPGLAGGMRETQYF
TRBD2 | . | TRBJ2-1 | TRBV19 | TGTGCCAGTAGTGTTAGCGGGGGGGCCGTGTACAATGAGCAGTTCTTC | CASSVSGGAVYNEQFF
TRBD1 | medium-sized | TRBJ1-5 | TRBV4-1 | TGCGCCAGCAGCCAAGAAGCAGCCCAACAGGGGTACAATCAGCCCCAGCATTTT | CASSQEAAQQGYNQPQHF
TRBD2 | . | TRBJ2-7 | TRBV28 | TGTGCCAGCAGTTTTATGGTTGGTGTGGTGACTAGCGGGGGGGCCCACGAGCAGTACTTC | CASSFMVGVVTSGGAHEQYF
TRBD2 | . | TRBJ2-3 | TRBV11-2 | TGTGCCAGCAGCTTAGCGGCGGGAGTAGGTACGCAGTATTTT | CASSLAAGVGTQYF
TRBD1 | . | TRBJ2-7 | TRBV28 | TGTGCCAGCAGCCCAAGACAGGGGTCCTACGAGCAGTACTTC | CASSPRQGSYEQYF
. | . | TRBJ2-7 | TRBV6-5 | TGTGCCAGCAGTTTCGGACAAAACTACGAGCAGTACTTC | CASSFGQNYEQYF
TRBD2 | . | TRBJ2-1 | TRBV19 | TGTGCCAGTAGTATGGGCGGGAGGACCTACAATGAGCAGTTCTTC | CASSMGGRTYNEQFF
. | . | TRBJ2-1 | TRBV5-1 | TGCGCCAGCAGCGTACAGGGTAGTGATGAGCAGTTCTTC | CASSVQGSDEQFF
TRBD1 | few | TRBJ1-3 | TRBV5-1 | TGCGCCAGCAGCACCGGACAGGCCTCTGGAAACACCATATATTTT | CASSTGQASGNTIYF
. | . | TRBJ2-5 | TRBV29-1 | TGCAGCCCCCCGGGCCCTGGGGTAGAGACCCAGTACTTC | CSPPGPGVETQYF
. | medium-sized | TRBJ1-5 | TRBV7-9 | TGTGCCAGCAGCCTTAGCAATCAGCCCCAGCATTTT | CASSLSNQPQHF
. | medium-sized | TRBJ1-2 | TRBV27 | TGTGCCAGCAGGATCGCTTGGGGGGCGCAAGGCTACACCTTC | CASRIAWGAQGYTF
. | . | TRBJ2-5 | TRBV19 | TGTGCCAGTAGTAGCCTTCAAGAGACCCAGTACTTC | CASSSLQETQYF
TRBD1 | . | TRBJ2-2 | TRBV7-9 | TGTGCCTTCATCGTAGAGGTGGCAGGGGGCAACACCGGGGAGCTGTTTTTT | CAFIVEVAGGNTGELFF
. | few | TRBJ2-1 | TRBV6-4 | TGTGCCAGCAGTGACTCGGAGGGGCCCAATGAGCAGTTCTTC | CASSDSEGPNEQFF
. | . | TRBJ1-5 | TRBV27 | TGTGCCAGCAGTTCCGGTATTAATCAGCCCCAGCATTTT | CASSSGINQPQHF
. | . | TRBJ2-1 | TRBV19 | TGTGCCAGTAGTTCACATTACAATGAGCAGTTCTTC | CASSSHYNEQFF
. | . | TRBJ2-1 | TRBV28 | TGTGCCAGCAGTTTATACAGCAACAATGAGCAGTTCTTC | CASSLYSNNEQFF
. | . | TRBJ2-7 | TRBV27 | TGTGCCAGCAGTTTGGAAAGCTCCTACGAGCAGTACTTC | CASSLESSYEQYF
. | . | TRBJ1-1 | TRBV7-2 | TGTGCCAGCACCCCGACAGTCAGGATGAACACTGAAGCTTTCTTT | CASTPTVRMNTEAFF
TRBD1 | . | TRBJ2-5 | TRBV7-6 | TGTGCCAGCAGCCTAGGGACAGGGCAGCAAGAGACCCAGTACTTC | CASSLGTGQQETQYF
TRBD2 | once | TRBJ2-1 | TRBV4-2 | TGTGCCAGCAGCCTAAGCCAGCGGGAGGTCTACAATGAGCAGTTCTTC | CASSLSQREVYNEQFF
. | . | TRBJ1-2 | TRBV19 | TGTGCCAGTAGTATCATCGGGACCGCAAGCTACACCTTC | CASSIIGTASYTF
. | few | TRBJ1-1 | TRBV19 | TGTGCCAGTAGTATAGTCGAGGGCACTGAAGCTTTCTTT | CASSIVEGTEAFF
. | . | TRBJ1-1 | TRBV29-1 | TGCAGCGTTGAGAGGGAGGCAGGGGCTGAAGCTTTCTTT | CSVEREAGAEAFF
. | . | TRBJ2-3 | TRBV27 | TGTGCCAGCAGTTTATCAGGCACAGATACGCAGTATTTT | CASSLSGTDTQYF
TRBD1 | . | TRBJ2-2 | TRBV30 | TGTGCCTGGAGAGCCGGGACAGGGGTTTACACCGGGGAGCTGTTTTTT | CAWRAGTGVYTGELFF
. | medium-sized | TRBJ1-2 | TRBV6-5 | TGTGCCAGCAGTTACGGGCAGGGGCTCTATGGCTACACCTTC | CASSYGQGLYGYTF
. | medium-sized | TRBJ2-3 | TRBV5-5 | TGTGCCAGCAGACTGCTACCGGGACTTATCACAGATACGCAGTATTTT | CASRLLPGLITDTQYF
TRBD1 | . | TRBJ1-2 | TRBV28 | TGTGCCAGCAGTCGGATCCCGACAGGGGATAACTATGGCTACACCTTC | CASSRIPTGDNYGYTF
. | . | TRBJ2-7 | TRBV11-2 | TGTGCCGGGGTGGGGCAGTACTTC | CAGVGQYF
TRBD1 | . | TRBJ2-1 | TRBV27 | TGTGCCAGCAGTTTATCATCCGGACAGGTGTACAATGAGCAGTTCTTC | CASSLSSGQVYNEQFF
. | . | TRBJ1-3 | TRBV6-5 | TGTGCCAGCTCCGGAAACACCATATATTTT | CASSGNTIYF
. | . | TRBJ2-2 | TRBV6-5 | TGTGCCAGCTGCCCCACCTCTAAGAACACCGGGGAGCTGTTTTTT | CASCPTSKNTGELFF
TRBD1 | . | TRBJ1-1 | TRBV29-1 | TGCAGCGTCATAAAGACAGGGGGAGCTGAAGCTTTCTTT | CSVIKTGGAEAFF